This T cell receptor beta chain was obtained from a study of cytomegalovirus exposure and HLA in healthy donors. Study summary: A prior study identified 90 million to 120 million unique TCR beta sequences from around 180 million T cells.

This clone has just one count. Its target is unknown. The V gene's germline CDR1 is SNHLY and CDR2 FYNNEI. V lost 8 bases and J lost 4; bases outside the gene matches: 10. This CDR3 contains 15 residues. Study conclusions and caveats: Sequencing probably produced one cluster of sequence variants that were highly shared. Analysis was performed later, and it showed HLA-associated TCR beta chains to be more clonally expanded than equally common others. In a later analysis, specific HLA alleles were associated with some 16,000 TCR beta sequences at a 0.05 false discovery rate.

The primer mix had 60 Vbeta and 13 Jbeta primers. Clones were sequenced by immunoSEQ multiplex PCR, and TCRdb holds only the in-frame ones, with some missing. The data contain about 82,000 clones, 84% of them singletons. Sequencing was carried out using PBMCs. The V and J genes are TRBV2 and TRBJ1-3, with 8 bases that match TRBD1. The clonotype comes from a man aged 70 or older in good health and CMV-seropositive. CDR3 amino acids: CASAEQGVSGNTIYF. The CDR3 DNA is TGTGCCAGCGCCGAACAGGGGGTATCCGGAAACACCATATATTTT.